A single sample is the source of the 18 T cell receptor beta chains below, sequenced in a study of OX40 agonist ivuxolimab in advanced cancers. TCRdb's table, derived via immunoSEQ multiplex PCR, lists solely in-frame clones and lacks some. The sample lists 65,000 to 75,000 clones, about 85% seen once, with 2% to 2.5% in the top ten. The sample in question was CD4+ or CD8+ T cells sorted from blood, obtained in a trial of the OX40 agonist ivuxolimab. These receptors were obtained from an adult with an advanced solid tumor such as melanoma, head and neck, liver or kidney cancer.

The rearrangement joins TRBV29-1 to TRBJ2-5, with 13 bases fitting TRBD2. CDR1 and CDR2 from the germline V gene are SQVTM and ANQGSEA. Trimming at V came to 1 base and at J to 1 base, leaving 3 bases not matched to a gene. The CDR3 loop spans 16 amino acids. The CDR3: CSVEGLAGGFQETQYF. CDR3 DNA sequence: TGCAGCGTTGAAGGACTAGCGGGAGGCTTCCAAGAGACCCAGTACTTC.

The chain employs TRBV7-8 and TRBJ1-5; D call uncertain. Trimming cost V 2 bases and J 0 bases, with 11 bases left between them. The germline CDR1 and CDR2 sequences are SGHVS and FQNEAQ. The CDR3 loop spans 16 amino acids. The CDR3 nucleotides read TGTGCCAGCAGCTTAAGTAGGGTAGATAGCAATCAGCCCCAGCATTTT. Translation: CASSLSRVDSNQPQHF. The entire variable domain, with the rest obtained from reference TRBV7-8 and TRBJ1-5, is as follows: GAGVSQSPRYKVAKRGQDVALRCDPISGHVSLFWYQQALGQGPEFLTYFQNEAQLDKSGLPSDRFFAERPEGSVSTLKIQRTQQEDSAVYLCASSLSRVDSNQPQHFGDGTRLSIL.

The V and J genes are TRBV4-2 and TRBJ2-7; no reliable D call. The V end was cut by 1 base, the J end by 5 bases, with 6 bases between. The germline CDR1 and CDR2 sequences are LGHNA and YNFKEQ. This CDR3 is 12 amino acids long. The CDR3 is CASSQVRNEQYF. The CDR3 DNA reads as TGTGCCAGCAGCCAAGTGAGAAACGAGCAGTACTTC.

Only one count was recorded for this clone. V is TRBV7-9 and J is TRBJ2-7; the match to TRBD1 covers 7 bases. V was clipped by 6 bases and J by 0 bases; unmatched bases: 11. CDR3 length: 16 amino acids. Germline V gene lookup returns CDR1 SEHNR and CDR2 FQNEAQ (reference sequence). DNA of the CDR3: TGTGCCAGCAGGGGAACAGGGGCCGTGAGCTCCTACGAGCAGTACTTC. Translated: CASRGTGAVSSYEQYF.

V and J are TRBV5-6 and TRBJ2-5; either TRBD1 or TRBD2 may supply D (6 bases each). The CDR3 sequence is 15 residues long. V gave up 2 bases and J gave up 2 bases, with 13 bases separating them. CDR1 and CDR2 from the germline V gene are SGHDT and YYEEEE. CDR3 coding DNA: TGTGCCAGCAGCTTAGGGGGGCCGGCACAAGAGACCCAGTACTTC. Amino acids: CASSLGGPAQETQYF.

The chain links TRBV5-1 to TRBJ2-7; D unclear. Trimming stripped 1 base from V and 0 bases from J, with 5 bases between. Germline CDR1 is SGHRS and CDR2 is YFSETQ. The CDR3 has 13 amino acids. CDR3 DNA: TGCGCCAGCAGCTTGACTACCTCCTACGAGCAGTACTTC. Its translation: CASSLTTSYEQYF.

V gene TRBV7-2 combines with J gene TRBJ1-2; D uncertain. V lost 5 bases and J lost 8, with 15 bases in between. The germline gives CDR1 SGHTA, CDR2 FQGNSA. The CDR3 spans 13 residues. In DNA form, the CDR3 reads TGTGCCAGCAGCCCTACCAAGTTAGGCGGCTACACCTTC. Residues: CASSPTKLGGYTF. The full variable domain, in which reference TRBV7-2 and TRBJ1-2 provide the parts outside the CDR3, is GAGVSQSPSNKVTEKGKDVELRCDPISGHTALYWYRQSLGQGLEFLIYFQGNSAPDKSGLPSDRFSAERTGGSVSTLTIQRTQQEDSAVYLCASSPTKLGGYTFGSGTRLTVV.

This clone rates as medium-sized. V is TRBV5-5 and J is TRBJ1-1, with unresolved D. Looked up from germline, CDR1 is SGHKS and CDR2 is YYEKEE (reference sequence). V gave up 3 bases and J gave up 1 base, with 7 bases separating them. The CDR3 totals 13 residues. CDR3 loop: CASSSQSNTEAFF. In DNA form, the CDR3 reads TGTGCCAGCAGCTCTCAGTCGAACACTGAAGCTTTCTTT. The variable domain in full, with the rest retrieved from reference TRBV5-5 and TRBJ1-1, is DAGVTQSPTHLIKTRGQQVTLRCSPISGHKSVSWYQQVLGQGPQFIFQYYEKEERGRGNFPDRFSARQFPNYSSELNVNALLLGDSALYLCASSSQSNTEAFFGQGTRLTVV.

This clone has more than one count but fewer than ten. The chain carries TRBV6-1 and TRBJ2-7, with 8 positions matching TRBD2. CDR3 length: 15 amino acids. The germline V gene has CDR1 MNHNS and CDR2 SASEGT. After removal of 4 bases from V and 0 bases from J, the junction contained 5 bases not matched to a gene. The DNA for the CDR3 is TGTGCCAGCAGTGCACCGGGACTAGGCTCCTACGAGCAGTACTTC. This codes for CASSAPGLGSYEQYF.

This CDR3 reads CASSQSRQIANYGYTF. The CDR3, as DNA: TGTGCCAGCAGTCAATCACGACAGATAGCTAACTATGGCTACACCTTC. J is TRBJ1-2 and V is TRBV28; TRBD1 might be the D (5 bases). V lost 5 bases and J lost 0, with 16 bases in between. The CDR3 totals 16 residues. The germline gives CDR1 MDHEN, CDR2 SYDVKM.

The genes are TRBV7-6 and TRBJ2-7; TRBD2 is a possible D gene (6 bases). Germline assignment: CDR1 SGHVS and CDR2 FNYEAQ. This CDR3 has 16 residues. Trimming took 1 base from V and 1 from J, leaving 14 bases between them. The chain's CDR3 is CASSLGSVEGSYEQYF. CDR3 nucleotides: TGTGCCAGCAGCTTAGGAAGCGTGGAGGGATCCTACGAGCAGTACTTC.

V and J are TRBV28 and TRBJ1-6, with 11 bases identical to TRBD1. Germline V lookup: CDR1 MDHEN, CDR2 SYDVKM. CDR3 length: 15 residues. After removal of 4 bases from V and 8 bases from J, the junction contained 4 bases not matched to a gene. The CDR3 protein is CASSSRDRGYSPLHF. The CDR3 bases are TGTGCCAGCAGTTCCCGGGACAGGGGGTATTCACCCCTCCACTTT.

On this clone: This same CDR3 is encoded by further DNA sequences in the sample. The rearrangement links TRBV6-5 to TRBJ2-6; no firm D call. The CDR3 is made up of 13 amino acids. V was pared by 0 bases and J by 4 bases, with 1 base between. Germline V gene sequence: CDR1 MNHEY, CDR2 SVGAGI. The CDR3 DNA sequence: TGTGCCAGCAGTTACTCGGGGGCCAACGTCCTGACTTTC. It yields the protein CASSYSGANVLTF.

This clone was observed a handful of times. CDR3: CASSTGDSNVGYTF. CDR3 in DNA: TGCGCCAGCAGCACCGGAGATTCCAACGTTGGCTACACCTTC. The rearrangement links TRBV5-1 to TRBJ1-2; D remains unclear. Germline V gene lookup returns CDR1 SGHRS and CDR2 YFSETQ. The CDR3 sequence is 14 residues long. Trimming left V 4 bases short and J 7 bases short, with 17 bases between.

This rearrangement joins TRBV4-2 to TRBJ1-3, with no clear D. CDR3 length: 16 residues. The germline V gene has CDR1 LGHNA and CDR2 YNFKEQ. The V and J ends lost 0 bases and 2 bases respectively, with 11 bases between them. The CDR3 spells CASSQDFRMAGNTIYF. The CDR3 bases are TGTGCCAGCAGCCAAGATTTCCGAATGGCTGGAAACACCATATATTTT.

This rearrangement joins TRBV10-2 to TRBJ1-2; D uncertain. V lost 5 bases, J lost 6 bases, and 13 bases lay in between. The CDR3 loop spans 13 amino acids. CDR1 is WSHSY and CDR2 is SAAADI in the germline V gene. CDR3 sequence: CASSLQGEDGYTF. CDR3 in DNA: TGCGCCAGCAGTCTCCAAGGAGAGGATGGCTACACCTTC.

This chain uses TRBV14 with TRBJ2-3; TRBD2 matches 11 bases. V dropped 3 bases and J dropped 10; count of bases not matched to a gene: 9. CDR1 and CDR2 (germline): SGHDN, FVKESK. The CDR3 has 15 residues. The CDR3 protein is CASSQALAGVDAQYF. CDR3 nucleotides: TGTGCCAGCAGCCAGGCACTAGCGGGAGTCGATGCGCAGTATTTT.

The V call is TRBV7-9, the J call TRBJ2-5; D is unresolved. The CDR3 consists of 15 residues. Germline CDR1 is SEHNR and CDR2 is FQNEAQ (reference sequence). V gave up 5 bases and J gave up 5 bases, with 18 bases separating them. CDR3 in DNA: TGTGCCAGCAGCCCGGAAGTGGGTGGATGGGAGACCCAGTACTTC. As protein: CASSPEVGGWETQYF.